The rows below give T cell receptor beta chains drawn from one sample of a study of identical twins. TCRdb used MiXCR to reprocess the 5' RACE reads, holding one entry per CDR3 protein. There are 350,000 or so distinct CDR3 sequences in the sample; over 9% occur only once, and approximately 7.5% lies in the top ten. These sequences were also reported in another study, on yellow fever vaccine responses in identical twins.

Sequencing used CD8+ T cells sorted from blood. These receptors were taken from a young woman in good health. Both conserved end residues are part of each CDR3. Size tells how often a clone was seen (once, few, many) or the class of an expanded clone, and some rows leave it out.

clone_size	v_call	j_call	cdr3_aa
few	TRBV7-9	TRBJ2-7	CASSDNKAYEQYF
.	TRBV20-1	TRBJ2-3	CSARLYRTSGTLGSTDTQYF
many	TRBV10-3	TRBJ2-1	CAISGGSGGQSSYNEQFF
many	TRBV12-3/TRBV12-4	TRBJ2-2	CASTPSGLPLNTGELFF
.	TRBV7-9	TRBJ2-5	CASSLLSTSGQETQYF
.	TRBV15	TRBJ2-5	CATSTEWERETQYF
few	TRBV4-2	TRBJ1-1	CASSQVWGLGRAGKNTEAFF
few	TRBV5-1	TRBJ2-5	CASSHGTGGRQETQYF
few	TRBV4-1	TRBJ1-1	CASSQGANQGTEAFF
.	TRBV7-8	TRBJ2-5	CASSFRSSGAQETQYF
.	TRBV13	TRBJ2-3	CASSSTRDYPTDTQYF
.	TRBV5-5	TRBJ2-5	CASSFVLADPQETQYF
many	TRBV5-5	TRBJ2-7	CASSLDRASYEQYF
few	TRBV12-3/TRBV12-4	TRBJ1-2	CAILFTQGPGYTF
.	TRBV11-2	TRBJ2-1	CASSLVLWAADEQFF
.	TRBV12-3/TRBV12-4	TRBJ1-2	CASSGVTGLNYGYTF
many	TRBV5-1	TRBJ2-1	CASSLEGGGPYNEQFF
few	TRBV10-3	TRBJ2-5	CAISDPGASGQETQYF
.	TRBV19	TRBJ2-1	CASSRGRTGRNEQFF
many	TRBV21-1	TRBJ2-3	CASSKLGPAGDTDTQYF
many	TRBV12-3/TRBV12-4	TRBJ2-2	CASSRTYLVANTGELFF
once	TRBV20-1	TRBJ2-7	CSARDGVAGGSLVEQYF
.	TRBV20-1	TRBJ2-1	CSARGLFLADEQFF
many	TRBV4-1	TRBJ1-5	CASSQDRGSSNQPQHF
.	TRBV20-1	TRBJ2-5	CSARSYRSYQETQYF
many	TRBV10-3	TRBJ2-1	CAIWVGANNEQFF
many	TRBV6-1	TRBJ2-1	CASSEGQGYNEQFF
.	TRBV15	TRBJ2-5	CATGGDTGVNQETQYF
few	TRBV9	TRBJ1-2	CASSLGTPGWGYTF
few	TRBV10-2	TRBJ2-3	CASKQDFPRTQYF
.	TRBV15	TRBJ1-5	CATSRGRGANQPQHF
.	TRBV7-9	TRBJ1-5	CASSPGGEPQHF
few	TRBV4-2	TRBJ1-5	CASSQDQRGAGQPQHF
.	TRBV27	TRBJ2-2	CASSSRTATNTGELFF
few	TRBV12-3/TRBV12-4	TRBJ2-1	CASSARDISRPLNEQFF
.	TRBV15	TRBJ2-1	CATSRDIGQTFYNEQFF
.	TRBV2	TRBJ2-1	CASSEPPTRLAGGVDEQFF
few	TRBV11-2	TRBJ1-4	CASSSKGAINEKLFF
many	TRBV20-1	TRBJ2-3	CSARDLAGYHTDTQYF
.	TRBV6-5	TRBJ1-5	CASSYSIGGQPQHF
few	TRBV27	TRBJ2-3	CASSPLLAGTTDTQYF
.	TRBV20-1	TRBJ1-2	CSARDPNLYGYTF
few	TRBV20-1	TRBJ2-7	CSARDMGTDEQYF
.	TRBV20-1	TRBJ2-1	CSAIPAPGLAYNEQFF
few	TRBV2	TRBJ2-1	CATSGIPYNEQFF
many	TRBV5-1	TRBJ2-5	CASSARSGLTLETQYF
few	TRBV20-1	TRBJ1-3	CSARPGHLTGSSGNTIYF
.	TRBV15	TRBJ2-5	CATSRVAGVGETQYF
many	TRBV5-1	TRBJ2-5	CASSLVAQDSGGLAETQYF
.	TRBV6-1	TRBJ2-5	CASSRQGASETQYF
many	TRBV20-1	TRBJ2-5	CSARGSSELRAMEETQYF
many	TRBV12-3/TRBV12-4	TRBJ2-1	CASSFIETSMNEQFF
.	TRBV29-1	TRBJ2-1	CSAHGSGTRRNEQFF
.	TRBV25-1	TRBJ2-3	CASTVSRDTDTQYF
.	TRBV7-9	TRBJ2-5	CASSLQGAVETQYF
many	TRBV20-1	TRBJ2-5	CSASVYLGETQYF
.	TRBV20-1	TRBJ2-1	CSANDPIGLAIVNEQFF